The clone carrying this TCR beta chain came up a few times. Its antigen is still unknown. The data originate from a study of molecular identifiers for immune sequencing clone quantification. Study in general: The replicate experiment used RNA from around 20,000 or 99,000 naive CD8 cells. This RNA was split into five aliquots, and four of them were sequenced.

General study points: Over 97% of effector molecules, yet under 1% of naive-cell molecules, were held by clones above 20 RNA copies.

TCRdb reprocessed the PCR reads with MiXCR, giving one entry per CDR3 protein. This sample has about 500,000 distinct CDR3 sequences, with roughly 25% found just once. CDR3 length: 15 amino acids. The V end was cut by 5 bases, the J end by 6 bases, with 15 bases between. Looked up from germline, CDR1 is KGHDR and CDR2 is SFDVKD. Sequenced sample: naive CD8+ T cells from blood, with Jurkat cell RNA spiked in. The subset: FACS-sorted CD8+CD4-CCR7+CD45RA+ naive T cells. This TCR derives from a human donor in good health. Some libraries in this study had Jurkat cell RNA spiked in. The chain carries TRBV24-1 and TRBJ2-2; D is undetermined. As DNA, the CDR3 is TGTGCCACCAGTGCTGACAACACCCGGGCCGGGGAGCTGTTTTTT. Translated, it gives CATSADNTRAGELFF.